The 6 T cell receptor beta chains below all came from one sample that was sequenced in a study of cytomegalovirus exposure and HLA in healthy donors. PCR was performed using 60 Vbeta and 13 Jbeta primers. TCRdb's copy holds only in-frame clones and misses some; the assay was immunoSEQ multiplex PCR. The sample yields around 150,000 clones, 76% seen once. The specimen sequenced was PBMCs. These receptors all come from a man aged 35 to 55 in good health and CMV-seronegative.

This clone was picked up one time. V usage is TRBV11-2 and J usage is TRBJ1-1; 8 bases align to TRBD1. V was clipped by 5 bases and J by 8 bases; unmatched bases: 10. CDR1 SGHAT and CDR2 FQNNGV come from the germline V gene. This CDR3 has 14 residues. The CDR3 sequence: CASSVGGTGREAFF. CDR3 nucleotides: TGTGCCAGCAGCGTAGGAGGGACAGGCAGGGAAGCTTTCTTT.

The genes are TRBV4-1 and TRBJ1-2; tentatively, D is TRBD1 (6 bases). Trimming pared 3 bases from V and 9 bases from J, leaving 11 bases between. This CDR3 is 12 amino acids long. The V gene's germline CDR1 is MGHRA and CDR2 YSYEKL. The CDR3 region has the DNA TGCGCCAGCAGCCACGTGACAGGTCGCTACACCTTC. Translation gives CASSHVTGRYTF.

This clone was recorded a few times. The chain couples TRBV7-2 to TRBJ1-6; D unresolved. CDR1 is SGHTA and CDR2 is FQGNSA in the germline V gene. The germline V and J ends were trimmed by 6 bases and 7 bases, with 10 bases remaining between them. The CDR3 runs to 13 residues. The chain's CDR3 is CASSPTGNSPLHF. Written as DNA, the CDR3 is TGTGCCAGCAGTCCAACGGGGAATTCACCCCTCCACTTT.

This chain links TRBV5-1 with TRBJ2-7; weak D call: TRBD1 (5 bases). Germline V gene sequence: CDR1 SGHRS, CDR2 YFSETQ. The CDR3 consists of 13 residues. V gave up 4 bases and J gave up 3 bases, with 11 bases separating them. CDR3 in DNA: TGCGCCAGCAGCCTGGACACTAACTACGAGCAGTACTTC. This gives the protein CASSLDTNYEQYF.

This clone was counted ten times or more. J is TRBJ2-3 and V is TRBV7-9; D is possibly TRBD1 (6 bases). This CDR3 region has 13 residues. The germline V gene encodes CDR1 SEHNR and CDR2 FQNEAQ (reference sequence). V lost 2 bases to trimming and J lost 8 bases, with 11 bases between them. The DNA for the CDR3 is TGTGCCAGCAGCTTACAAAGCAGGGGTACGCAGTATTTT. Translating it yields CASSLQSRGTQYF.

This clone was counted a single time. The chain carries TRBV5-1 and TRBJ2-7; 10 positions agree with TRBD1. V was clipped by 3 bases and J by 6 bases; unmatched bases: 12. There are 16 residues in the CDR3. CDR1 is SGHRS and CDR2 is YFSETQ in the germline V gene. As DNA, the CDR3 is TGCGCCAGCAGCTCCTCCCCGGGACAGGGGTTATTCGAGCAGTACTTC. Encoded protein: CASSSSPGQGLFEQYF. The entire variable domain, with the rest obtained from reference TRBV5-1 and TRBJ2-7, is as follows: KAGVTQTPRYLIKTRGQQVTLSCSPISGHRSVSWYQQTPGQGLQFLFEYFSETQRNKGNFPGRFSGRQFSNSRSEMNVSTLELGDSALYLCASSSSPGQGLFEQYFGPGTRLTVT.